This T cell receptor beta chain was recovered during a study of shared clonotypes between healthy human individuals. As for the study in general: A couple of women and three men aged 18 to 49 served as donors.

Findings and limits, study-wide: Researchers sampled only blood; tissue repertoires likely differ. Against clonotypes common to all four donors, non-shared ones had lower generation probabilities.

The CDR3 is made up of 12 amino acids. Germline lookup yields CDR1 MNHNS and CDR2 SASEGT. V was trimmed by 3 bases and J by 11 bases, leaving 13 bases between them. Concerning this clone itself: Its target is not known.

The donor cohort consisted entirely of Caucasian adults residing in Nashville, Tennessee. Profiled with immunoSEQ multiplex PCR; TCRdb holds only in-frame clones, not every one. The table has around 2.3 million clones, approximately 96% seen once; the top ten hold less than 0.15%. Sequenced material: naive CD4+ T cells sorted from blood. Regarding subset: CD45RA+ positively selected. The V gene is TRBV6-1, the J gene TRBJ1-1; D is undetermined. The sequence was collected from a man between 18 and 35 years old in good health. The CDR3 DNA reads TGTGCCAGCAGTGAGGGCCCGACGGCGGCTTTCTTT. This translates into CASSEGPTAAFF.